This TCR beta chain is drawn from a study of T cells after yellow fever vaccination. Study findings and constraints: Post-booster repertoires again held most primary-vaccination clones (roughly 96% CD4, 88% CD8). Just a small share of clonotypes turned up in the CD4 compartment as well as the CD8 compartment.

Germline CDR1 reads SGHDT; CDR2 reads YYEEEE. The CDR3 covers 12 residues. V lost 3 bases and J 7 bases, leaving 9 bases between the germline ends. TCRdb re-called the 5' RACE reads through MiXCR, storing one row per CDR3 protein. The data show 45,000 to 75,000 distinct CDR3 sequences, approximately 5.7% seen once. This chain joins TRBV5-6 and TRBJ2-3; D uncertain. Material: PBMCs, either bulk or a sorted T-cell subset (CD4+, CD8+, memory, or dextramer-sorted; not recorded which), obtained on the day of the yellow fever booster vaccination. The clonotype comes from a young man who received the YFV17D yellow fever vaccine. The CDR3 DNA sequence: TGTGCCAGCAGCTCACAGACCTATACGCAGTATTTT. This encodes CASSSQTYTQYF. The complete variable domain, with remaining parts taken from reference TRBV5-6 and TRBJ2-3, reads DAGVTQSPTHLIKTRGQQVTLRCSPKSGHDTVSWYQQALGQGPQFIFQYYEEEERQRGNFPDRFSGHQFPNYSSELNVNALLLGDSALYLCASSSQTYTQYFGPGTRLTVL.